The 10 T cell receptor beta chains listed next were all sequenced from one sample in a study of T cells in Graves' hyperthyroidism and ophthalmopathy. The CDR3 regions of TCR beta were amplified from RNA transcripts. HTBI primers were the set used in a first-round RT-PCR of the TCR CDR3. TCRdb used MiXCR to reprocess the multiplex PCR reads, holding one entry per CDR3 protein. The table lists 300,000 to 450,000 distinct CDR3 sequences, about a sixth of them singletons, with about 30% in the top ten. The sequencing input was blood. Receptors were obtained from a woman aged 18-35 years with Graves' hyperthyroidism that later progressed to Graves' ophthalmopathy.

There are many counts of this clonotype. The J gene is TRBJ1-5, the V gene TRBV27; the D gene is possibly TRBD1 (5 bases). The CDR3 is 14 amino acids. Germline V lookup: CDR1 MNHEY, CDR2 SMNVEV (reference sequence). V was cut by 5 bases and J by 3 bases, with 11 bases left in between. DNA for the CDR3: TGTGCCAGCAGTGTGGGGCAGACCAATCAGCCCCAGCATTTT. This translates into CASSVGQTNQPQHF.

This clonotype was observed many times. The chain carries TRBV30 and TRBJ1-1; 8 bases fit TRBD1. V lost 2 bases and J lost 1; bases outside the gene matches: 3. The CDR3 loop spans 14 amino acids. CDR1 is GTSNPN and CDR2 is SVGIG in the germline V gene (reference sequence). As DNA, the CDR3 is TGTGCCTGGAGTCAGACAGGGGAGAACACTGAAGCTTTCTTT. It translates to CAWSQTGENTEAFF.

This clonotype was detected only a few times. V gene TRBV6-1 combines with J gene TRBJ2-4, with 9 bases matching TRBD1. J was trimmed by 8 bases and V by 7 bases; bases with no gene match: 6. In germline, CDR1 is MNHNS, CDR2 SASEGT. The CDR3 length is 13 residues. The CDR3: CASNPGQGYIQYF. CDR3 coding DNA: TGTGCCAGCAACCCGGGACAGGGCTACATTCAGTACTTC.

The chain carries TRBV27 and TRBJ1-5; 9 bases are a match to TRBD1. Trimming took 5 bases from V and 2 from J; bases not matched to a gene: 10. Germline values: CDR1 MNHEY, CDR2 SMNVEV (reference sequence). The CDR3 is 17 residues long. CDR3 in amino acids: CASSPETGGGGNQPQHF. DNA for the CDR3: TGTGCCAGCAGTCCTGAGACAGGGGGGGGAGGCAATCAGCCCCAGCATTTT.

This clonotype has just a few counts. The chain carries TRBV10-3 and TRBJ2-2; 9 bases are shared with TRBD2. Germline CDR1 is ENHRY and CDR2 is SYGVKD. Losses at the gene ends were 10 bases for V and 7 bases for J; bases not matched to a gene: 13. The CDR3 runs 15 residues. CDR3 coding DNA: TGTGCCACCGACGATAGCGGGAGTTCGGTCGGGGAGCTGTTTTTT. Encoded protein: CATDDSGSSVGELFF.

This clonotype was found a few times. The rearrangement joins TRBV6-1 to TRBJ2-1; 7 nucleotides match TRBD1. CDR3 length: 15 amino acids. The germline V gene encodes CDR1 MNHNS and CDR2 SASEGT. V lost 0 bases, J lost 9 bases, and 8 bases stayed unmatched. The chain's CDR3 is CASSEASRGRGEQFF. The CDR3 region has the DNA TGTGCCAGCAGTGAAGCTTCGAGGGGGCGCGGTGAGCAGTTCTTC.

The CDR3 protein is CASGPLAYNEQFF. The CDR3, as DNA: TGTGCCAGTGGTCCCCTGGCCTACAATGAGCAGTTCTTC. V is TRBV19 and J is TRBJ2-1, with unresolved D. This CDR3 has 13 amino acids. Germline V gene sequence: CDR1 LNHDA, CDR2 SQIVND (reference sequence). V was clipped by 8 bases and J by 2 bases, with 10 bases between them.

This clonotype was counted at least ten times. The chain is built from TRBV3-1 and TRBJ2-1; a weak D match, TRBD2 (5 bases). V lost 2 bases and J lost 3, with 11 bases in between. CDR3 length: 15 residues. From germline, CDR1 is LGHDT and CDR2 YNNKEL (reference sequence). The CDR3 region is CASSQSGEIYNEQFF. CDR3 nucleotides: TGTGCCAGCAGCCAAAGCGGAGAAATCTACAATGAGCAGTTCTTC.

In this sample, this clonotype turned up many times. The chain is built from TRBV28 and TRBJ1-1; no definite D call. Germline assignment: CDR1 MDHEN and CDR2 SYDVKM. The V end was cut by 3 bases, the J end by 6 bases, with 17 bases between. This CDR3 has 15 residues. Here the CDR3 DNA reads TGTGCCAGCAGTTTTGTTCTTTTTGGGTTCTCTGAAGCTTTCTTT. It yields the protein CASSFVLFGFSEAFF.

This clonotype showed up just once. Being one base from a much bigger clone, this may be a read error. The chain recombines TRBV7-9 with TRBJ2-1; a weak D match, TRBD1 (6 bases). The CDR3 contains 16 residues. Deletions cut 4 bases from V and 6 bases from J, with 19 bases between. Germline assignment: CDR1 SEHNR and CDR2 FQNEAQ (reference sequence). The CDR3, as DNA: TGTGCCAGCAGCTCCCAGACAGGCCCACCTTGCAATGAGCAGTTCTTC. Residues: CASSSQTGPPCNEQFF.